The 10 T cell receptor beta chains reported below all come from one sample, sequenced in a study of Graves' ophthalmopathy and Graves' hyperthyroidism. CDR3 regions of TCR beta were amplified from RNA transcripts. HTBI-primed first-round RT-PCR preceded second-round multiplex PCR. TCRdb independently ran MiXCR on the multiplex PCR reads; one entry per CDR3 protein. Of about 620,000 distinct CDR3 sequences listed, 22% were seen once; the top ten hold around 7%. Sequenced sample: peripheral blood. The receptors originated from a woman younger than 35 with stable Graves' hyperthyroidism. Some clones in this sample may be carry-over from other donors' samples.

The chain employs TRBV27 and TRBJ2-5; TRBD2 matches at 12 bases. Per germline, CDR1 MNHEY and CDR2 SMNVEV (reference sequence). Losses at the gene ends were 4 bases for V and 4 bases for J; bases not matched to a gene: 10. This CDR3 has 17 residues. The CDR3 is CASSSQRLAGVRETQYF. CDR3 DNA: TGTGCCAGCAGTTCGCAGCGACTAGCGGGAGTGCGAGAGACCCAGTACTTC.

This rearrangement joins TRBV28 to TRBJ1-6, with D perhaps matching TRBD1 (5 bases). The CDR3 consists of 15 residues. The V end lost 5 bases, the J end lost 5 bases, and 13 bases lay between the germline ends. Germline CDR1 reads MDHEN; CDR2 reads SYDVKM. As DNA, the CDR3 is TGTGCCAGCAGTCAATGGGACGGCCATAATTCACCCCTCCACTTT. Translating gives CASSQWDGHNSPLHF.

The sample holds many counts of this clonotype. This chain connects TRBV4-1 to TRBJ2-5; TRBD2 matches at 13 bases. CDR1 is MGHRA and CDR2 is YSYEKL in the germline V gene. V lost 1 base, J lost 2 bases, and 1 base stayed unmatched. The CDR3 is 16 amino acids. The CDR3 sequence: CASSQGLAGGQETQYF. The CDR3 nucleotides are TGCGCCAGCAGCCAAGGACTAGCGGGGGGACAAGAGACCCAGTACTTC.

V is TRBV5-1 and J is TRBJ2-7; the D gene is possibly TRBD2 (5 bases). V dropped 0 bases and J dropped 3 bases, with 13 bases sitting between them. Per the germline V gene, CDR1 is SGHRS and CDR2 is YFSETQ. The CDR3 totals 15 residues. The CDR3 nucleotides are TGCGCCAGCAGCTTGGGAGTACAGCGGTTCTACGAGCAGTACTTC. Its protein is CASSLGVQRFYEQYF.

The V and J genes are TRBV11-2 and TRBJ2-5; 13 bases are shared with TRBD2. Germline V gene sequence: CDR1 SGHAT, CDR2 FQNNGV. Unmatched junction bases numbered 8, after V lost 5 bases and J lost 5 bases. The CDR3 contains 16 residues. This chain's CDR3 is CASSRGTSGVRETQYF. The DNA of the CDR3 is TGTGCCAGCAGCCGAGGGACTAGCGGGGTGAGGGAGACCCAGTACTTC. The complete variable domain, with remaining parts taken from reference TRBV11-2 and TRBJ2-5, reads EAGVAQSPRYKIIEKRQSVAFWCNPISGHATLYWYQQILGQGPKLLIQFQNNGVVDDSQLPKDRFSAERLKGVDSTLKIQPAKLEDSAVYLCASSRGTSGVRETQYFGPGTRLLVL.

Many counts were recorded for this clonotype. The chain couples TRBV12-3 or TRBV12-4 to TRBJ1-1; no reliable D call. The CDR3 runs to 12 residues. Trimming cost V 2 bases and J 10 bases, with 11 bases left between them. The CDR3: CASSLTRWGAFF. The CDR3 DNA is TGTGCCAGCAGTTTAACCCGGTGGGGAGCTTTCTTT.

This clonotype has ten or more counts. The rearrangement links TRBV11-3 to TRBJ2-7, with 9 bases that match TRBD1. Germline V gives CDR1 SGHNT, CDR2 YENEEA. This CDR3 contains 14 residues. V dropped 4 bases and J dropped 10; count of bases not matched to a gene: 11. In DNA form, the CDR3 reads TGTGCCAGCAGCTCCAAGGGGGACAGGGACCATCAGTACTTC. It yields the protein CASSSKGDRDHQYF.

The table lists this clonotype with many counts. The rearrangement uses TRBV6-1 and TRBJ1-1, with D unresolved. CDR3 length: 15 residues. V lost 6 bases and J 0 bases, leaving 14 bases between the germline ends. Per the germline V gene, CDR1 is MNHNS and CDR2 is SASEGT. CDR3 amino acids: CASSRSGVLNTEAFF. In DNA form, the CDR3 reads TGTGCCAGCAGCCGAAGCGGGGTCTTGAACACTGAAGCTTTCTTT.

The sample holds many counts of this clonotype. The V call is TRBV4-1, the J call TRBJ2-7; D unresolved. Looked up from germline, CDR1 is MGHRA and CDR2 is YSYEKL. This CDR3 is 11 amino acids long. The V end was cut by 0 bases, the J end by 7 bases, with 4 bases between. The CDR3 spells CASSQEREQYF. The CDR3 DNA follows: TGCGCCAGCAGCCAAGAACGAGAGCAGTACTTC.

This chain links TRBV10-3 with TRBJ2-2; D might be TRBD1 (5 bases). The CDR3 spans 15 residues. Trimming removed 0 bases at V and 6 bases at J, with 11 bases between. Germline assignment: CDR1 ENHRY and CDR2 SYGVKD. For the CDR3, the DNA is TGTGCCATCAGTGAGTCGGGCAGGGAATCCGGGGAGCTGTTTTTT. Translation: CAISESGRESGELFF.